Detailed here is one T cell receptor (beta chain). What it binds is not known. The genes and germline here are from mouse. The read terminates 1 residue ahead of where the CDR3 ends, so the germline J gene completes it. These data originate in a study of tissue T cells after allogeneic stem cell transplantation. Germline values: CDR1 SNHLY, CDR2 FYNGKV (reference sequence). The CDR3 extends over 11 amino acids. Trimming took off 5 bases at V and 7 bases at J, with 9 bases between the two ends. Study results and caveats: Which tissue TCRs were alloreactive or antigen-specific was not determined. Some clones might be persisting host cells.

The time point was: mouse harvest day 7 after allogeneic transplant. Each mouse received 10^7 T-cell-depleted marrow cells plus 10^6 splenic CD5+ T cells by tail vein. Tissues came from B6→BALB/c major-mismatch GVHD mice at day 7 or 14. TCRbeta CDR3 was sequenced at survey depth with template counts. TCRdb's table, derived via immunoSEQ multiplex PCR, lists solely in-frame clones and lacks some. Of 8,500 to 10,000 clones in the sample, around half were seen once. The specimen was gut tissue. The V gene is TRBV3, the J gene TRBJ2-7, with a weak D call TRBD1 (5 bases). The clonotype originates from a female BALB/c mouse given C57BL/6 T cells with graft-versus-host disease after an allogeneic hematopoietic cell transplant. The sequenced part of the CDR3 DNA is TGTGCCAGCAGCCCGGACACCGAACAGTAC. Translating gives CASSPDTEQY. The complete CDR3 protein is CASSPDTEQYF.